This T cell receptor beta chain is from a study of T cell responses to AZD1222 COVID-19 vaccine. Study results and limitations: Repertoire samples came only from after the peak T cell response. With dominance at 160-218 and 743-854, vaccine-associated CD4 TCRs spanned spike. Reportedly, close to half of spike-specific TCRs are directed against unmutated variant regions.

Sequencing was performed with immunoSEQ multiplex PCR; in TCRdb, only in-frame clones are kept and a portion is missing. The sample lists 150,000 to 200,000 clones; 70% to 90% were seen once. The CDR3 is 16 amino acids. CDR1 and CDR2 from the germline V gene are MDHEN and SYDVKM. V shed 2 bases and J 7 bases; nucleotides not matched to a gene: 10. Remarks on this clone: Its target is not known.

The receptor was isolated from an adult who received the AZD1222 COVID-19 vaccine. This chain uses TRBV28 with TRBJ1-5, with 8 nucleotides matching TRBD1. The material was peripheral blood, obtained 28 days after the second AZD1222 dose. The CDR3 reads CASSLPRGQGRQPQHF. The CDR3 DNA sequence: TGTGCCAGCAGTTTACCCCGAGGACAGGGTAGGCAGCCCCAGCATTTT.